A single sample is the source of the 8 T cell receptor beta chains below, sequenced in a study of early T cells in non-severe SARS-CoV-2 infection. TCRdb analysed the 5' RACE reads with MiXCR anew, one entry per CDR3 protein. Here the sample spans under 140,000 distinct CDR3 sequences, over 10% being singletons. This material consisted of whole blood, taken at baseline. The receptors here all came from an adult who was a healthcare worker with PCR-confirmed SARS-CoV-2 infection or an uninfected control (not recorded which).

This clonotype has at least ten counts. This chain uses TRBV3-1 with TRBJ2-3, with 11 positions matching TRBD2. The CDR3 runs 17 residues. Losses at the gene ends were 4 bases for V and 3 bases for J; bases not matched to a gene: 9. Germline CDR1 reads LGHDT; CDR2 reads YNNKEL (reference sequence). The CDR3 DNA sequence: TGTGCCAGCAGCCGATCTATCCTAGCGGGGGGAACAGATACGCAGTATTTT. Its translation: CASSRSILAGGTDTQYF.

V is TRBV14 and J is TRBJ1-2; D gene unclear. The CDR3 is 14 residues long. Germline V gene sequence: CDR1 SGHDN, CDR2 FVKESK. V shed 1 base and J shed 2 bases, with 8 bases lying between them. The CDR3 loop is CASSQGVGNYGYTF. Written as DNA, the CDR3 is TGTGCCAGCAGCCAAGGGGTAGGGAACTATGGCTACACCTTC.

CDR3 nucleotides: TGTGCCAGCAGCTACTACAGGGGAAGCAGTCGGGGCGAGCAGTACTTC. This sequence encodes CASSYYRGSSRGEQYF. The chain joins TRBV11-2 to TRBJ2-7; 7 nucleotides align to TRBD1. The V gene end was trimmed by 4 bases and the J gene end by 6 bases; junction bases not matched to a gene: 15. CDR3 length equals 16 residues. Germline assignment: CDR1 SGHAT and CDR2 FQNNGV.

This clonotype was picked up a small number of times. J is TRBJ1-5 and V is TRBV2; D ambiguous. V was pared by 2 bases and J by 3 bases, with 8 bases between. The germline V gene encodes CDR1 SNHLY and CDR2 FYNNEI. The CDR3 consists of 14 residues. CDR3 coding DNA: TGTGCCAGCAGTGAATATTCCCCCAATCAGCCCCAGCATTTT. This codes for CASSEYSPNQPQHF. The whole variable domain, remainder taken from reference TRBV2 and TRBJ1-5, is EPEVTQTPSHQVTQMGQEVILRCVPISNHLYFYWYRQILGQKVEFLVSFYNNEISEKSEIFDDQFSVERPDGSNFTLKIRSTKLEDSAMYFCASSEYSPNQPQHFGDGTRLSIL.

This chain links TRBV12-3 or TRBV12-4 with TRBJ1-6, with 9 bases identical to TRBD1. The CDR3 extends over 15 amino acids. The J segment lost 8 bases and the V segment lost 2 bases, leaving 4 bases of the junction unmatched. The DNA for the CDR3 is TGTGCCAGCAGTTTATTGGGACAGGGCTATTCACCCCTCCACTTT. It codes for CASSLLGQGYSPLHF.

The genes are TRBV20-1 and TRBJ2-5, with 9 bases identical to TRBD1. The ends lost 4 bases at V and 5 bases at J; junction bases unmatched: 8. The CDR3 has 14 residues. The germline CDR1 and CDR2 sequences are DFQATT and SNEGSKA (reference sequence). CDR3 amino acids: CSATDRGLGETQYF. DNA for the CDR3: TGCAGTGCTACGGACAGGGGCTTGGGGGAGACCCAGTACTTC.

The J gene is TRBJ1-5, the V gene TRBV3-1; D gene ambiguous. Germline lookup yields CDR1 LGHDT and CDR2 YNNKEL (reference sequence). The CDR3 extends over 12 amino acids. Between the trimmed V and J ends, which lost 3 bases and 4 bases, there was a span of 4 bases. The chain's CDR3 is CASSHGNQPQHF. The CDR3 DNA is TGTGCCAGCAGCCACGGGAATCAGCCCCAGCATTTT.

The J gene is TRBJ2-1, the V gene TRBV10-3; 7 bases match TRBD2. Germline V gene lookup returns CDR1 ENHRY and CDR2 SYGVKD. V lost 2 bases and J lost 3; bases outside the gene matches: 13. The CDR3 is 18 residues long. The DNA for the CDR3 is TGTGCCATCAGTGAGGGCCCATCCGGCGGGAGCGTCTACAATGAGCAGTTCTTC. As protein: CAISEGPSGGSVYNEQFF.